This is a list of T cell receptor beta chains from one sample in a study of identical twins. MiXCR, run by TCRdb on the 5' RACE reads, gives a single entry per CDR3 protein. The table shows approximately 490,000 distinct CDR3 sequences, with about a fifth occurring only once. The sample was also reused in another study, on yellow fever vaccine responses in identical twins.

Sequences were obtained from CD4+ T cells sorted from blood. The receptors shown here come from a woman between 18 and 30 years old in good health. Each CDR3 is given with its conserved first and last residue. D genes are given only for firm matches. Expanded clones are given a class, and other clones once, few, many or no size at all.

abundance | d_gene | j_gene | v_gene | CDR3nt | CDR3aa
few | - | TRBJ1-6 | TRBV12-3/TRBV12-4 | TGTGCCAGCAGTACGGGGGACATTTATAATTCACCCCTCCACTTT | CASSTGDIYNSPLHF
few | TRBD2 | TRBJ2-1 | TRBV24-1 | TGTGCCACCAGTGATCCCCCAACTAGCGGAGAAAGTAAGCAGTTCTTC | CATSDPPTSGESKQFF
few | TRBD1 | TRBJ1-1 | TRBV2 | TGTGCCAGCAGAGTACAGGGGATGACGACTGAAGCTTTCTTT | CASRVQGMTTEAFF
- | TRBD2 | TRBJ2-1 | TRBV6-5 | TGTGCCAGCAGTTACGGGAGGGGCCAGAACAATGAGCAGTTCTTC | CASSYGRGQNNEQFF
- | - | TRBJ1-3 | TRBV12-3/TRBV12-4 | TGTGCCAGCAGTAGGACAGACGCCACCATATATTTT | CASSRTDATIYF
few | - | TRBJ1-2 | TRBV12-3/TRBV12-4 | TGTGCCAGCAGTTTAGGGGCAGGAGGGAATGGCTACACCTTC | CASSLGAGGNGYTF
- | - | TRBJ2-3 | TRBV27 | TGTGCCAGCAGTTCCATCTCCCTCCTAAGCACAGATACGCAGTATTTT | CASSSISLLSTDTQYF
- | - | TRBJ2-3 | TRBV7-6 | TGTGCCAGCAGCTCTGAAGGGGAGTTCACAGATACGCAGTATTTT | CASSSEGEFTDTQYF
- | TRBD2 | TRBJ2-2 | TRBV5-1 | TGCGCCAGCAGCTTAGGGACTAGCGGGAGGCCGGCCACCGGGGAGCTGTTTTTT | CASSLGTSGRPATGELFF
- | - | TRBJ1-6 | TRBV5-6 | TGTGCCAGCAGCCCGGCGGGGAGTAGCAATTCACCCCTCCACTTT | CASSPAGSSNSPLHF
few | TRBD1 | TRBJ2-3 | TRBV20-1 | TGCAGTGCTGCGGGGACAGGGGGTTCGGGCACAGATACGCAGTATTTT | CSAAGTGGSGTDTQYF
few | - | TRBJ2-1 | TRBV19 | TGTGCCAGTAAGTGGGAATTCTCCTACAATGAGCAGTTCTTC | CASKWEFSYNEQFF
many | TRBD2 | TRBJ2-7 | TRBV28 | TGTGCCAGCAGTTTACAGGGGGTAAGGAAGAGCGGGAGGGCCCACGAGCAGTACTTC | CASSLQGVRKSGRAHEQYF
- | TRBD2 | TRBJ2-2 | TRBV3-1 | TGTGCCAGCAGCCGACGTCCTAGCGGGAGGGGCGGGGAGCTGTTTTTT | CASSRRPSGRGGELFF
- | TRBD1 | TRBJ2-5 | TRBV11-3 | TGTGCCAGCAGCCTGCGACAGGGGGCTTGGAAGACCCAGTACTTC | CASSLRQGAWKTQYF